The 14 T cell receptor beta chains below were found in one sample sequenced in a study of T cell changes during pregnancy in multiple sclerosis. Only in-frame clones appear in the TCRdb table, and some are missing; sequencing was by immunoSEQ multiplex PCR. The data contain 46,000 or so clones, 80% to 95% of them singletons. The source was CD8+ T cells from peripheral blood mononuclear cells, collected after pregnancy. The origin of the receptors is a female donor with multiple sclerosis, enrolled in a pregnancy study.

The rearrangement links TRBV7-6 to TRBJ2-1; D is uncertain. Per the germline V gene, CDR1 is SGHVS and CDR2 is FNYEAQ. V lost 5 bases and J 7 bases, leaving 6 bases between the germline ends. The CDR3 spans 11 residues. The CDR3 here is CASSPGNEQFF. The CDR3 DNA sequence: TGTGCCAGCAGCCCAGGTAATGAGCAGTTCTTC.

The DNA for the CDR3 is TGTGCCAGCAGCCCGGGAGGGTACAATGAGCAGTTCTTC. This sequence encodes CASSPGGYNEQFF. The chain joins TRBV7-6 to TRBJ2-1; 8 nucleotides align to TRBD2. CDR3 length equals 13 residues. Trimming cost V 5 bases and J 4 bases; bases outside gene matches: 1. CDR1 SGHVS and CDR2 FNYEAQ come from the germline V gene.

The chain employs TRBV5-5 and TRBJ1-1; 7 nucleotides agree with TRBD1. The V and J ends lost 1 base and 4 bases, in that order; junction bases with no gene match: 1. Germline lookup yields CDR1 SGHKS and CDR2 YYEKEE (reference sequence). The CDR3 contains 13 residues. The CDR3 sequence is CASSLWDSTEAFF. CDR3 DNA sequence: TGTGCCAGCAGCTTGTGGGACAGCACTGAAGCTTTCTTT.

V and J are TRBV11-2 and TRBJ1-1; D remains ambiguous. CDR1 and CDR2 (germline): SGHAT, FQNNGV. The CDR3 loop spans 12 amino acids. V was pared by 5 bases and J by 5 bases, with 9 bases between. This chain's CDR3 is CASSPAGTEAFF. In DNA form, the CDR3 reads TGTGCCAGCAGCCCCGCCGGGACTGAAGCTTTCTTT.

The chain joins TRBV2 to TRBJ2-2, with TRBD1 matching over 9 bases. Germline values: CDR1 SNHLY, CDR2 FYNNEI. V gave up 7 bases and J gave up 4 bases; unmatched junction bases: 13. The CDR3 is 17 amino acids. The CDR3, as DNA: TGTGCCAGCACTCACCCGGGACAGGGAGGTAGCACCGGGGAGCTGTTTTTT. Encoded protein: CASTHPGQGGSTGELFF.

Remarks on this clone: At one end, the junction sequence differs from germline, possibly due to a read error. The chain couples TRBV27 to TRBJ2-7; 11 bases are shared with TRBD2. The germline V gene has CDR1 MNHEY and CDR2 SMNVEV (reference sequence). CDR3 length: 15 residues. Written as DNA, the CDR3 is TGTGCCAGCAGCTCCGGGACTAGCGGATCCTACGGGCAGTACTTC. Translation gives CASSSGTSGSYGQYF.

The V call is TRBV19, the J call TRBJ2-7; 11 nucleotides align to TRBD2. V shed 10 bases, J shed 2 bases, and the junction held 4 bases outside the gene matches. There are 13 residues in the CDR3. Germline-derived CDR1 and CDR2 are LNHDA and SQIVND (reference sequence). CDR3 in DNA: TGTGCCACCCGACTAGCGGGGACCTACGAGCAGTACTTC. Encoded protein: CATRLAGTYEQYF.

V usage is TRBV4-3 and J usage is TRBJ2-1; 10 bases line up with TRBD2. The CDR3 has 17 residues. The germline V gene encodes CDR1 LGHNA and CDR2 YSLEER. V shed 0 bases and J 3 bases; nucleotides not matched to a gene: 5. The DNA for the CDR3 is TGCGCCAGCAGCCAAGATGGTAGCGGGGGGTTCTACAATGAGCAGTTCTTC. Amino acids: CASSQDGSGGFYNEQFF.

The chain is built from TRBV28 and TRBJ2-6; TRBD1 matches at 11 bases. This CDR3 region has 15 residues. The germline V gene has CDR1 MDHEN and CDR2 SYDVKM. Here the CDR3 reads CASRDRGTGANVLTF. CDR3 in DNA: TGTGCGAGCCGGGACAGGGGGACTGGGGCCAACGTCCTGACTTTC.

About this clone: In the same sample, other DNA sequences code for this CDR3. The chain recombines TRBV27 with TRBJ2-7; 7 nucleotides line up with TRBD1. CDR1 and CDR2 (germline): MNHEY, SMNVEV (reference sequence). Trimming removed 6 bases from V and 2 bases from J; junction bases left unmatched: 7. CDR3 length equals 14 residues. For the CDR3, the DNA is TGTGCCAGCAGCCCCGGGACAGTTACCTACGAGCAGTACTTC. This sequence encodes CASSPGTVTYEQYF.

CDR3 sequence: CASAGLEYNEQFF. The CDR3 DNA reads as TGTGCCAGCGCGGGATTGGAGTACAATGAGCAGTTCTTC. The rearrangement uses TRBV27 and TRBJ2-1, with D perhaps TRBD2 (6 bases). This CDR3 contains 13 residues. The germline V gene has CDR1 MNHEY and CDR2 SMNVEV (reference sequence). Trimming shortened V by 8 bases and J by 4 bases, and 12 bases separated the two germline ends.

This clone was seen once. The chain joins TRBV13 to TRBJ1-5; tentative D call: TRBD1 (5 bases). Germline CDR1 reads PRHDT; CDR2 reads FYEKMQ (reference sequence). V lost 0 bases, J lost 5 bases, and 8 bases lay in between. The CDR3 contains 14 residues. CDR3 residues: CASSLGRGDQPQHF. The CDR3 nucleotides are TGTGCCAGCAGCTTAGGCCGGGGGGATCAGCCCCAGCATTTT.

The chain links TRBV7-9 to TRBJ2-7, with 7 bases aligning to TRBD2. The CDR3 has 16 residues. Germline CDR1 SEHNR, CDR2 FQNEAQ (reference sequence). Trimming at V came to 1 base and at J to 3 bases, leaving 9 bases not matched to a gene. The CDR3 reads CASSLEEGGSNYEQYF. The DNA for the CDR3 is TGTGCCAGCAGCTTAGAGGAGGGCGGGAGTAACTACGAGCAGTACTTC.

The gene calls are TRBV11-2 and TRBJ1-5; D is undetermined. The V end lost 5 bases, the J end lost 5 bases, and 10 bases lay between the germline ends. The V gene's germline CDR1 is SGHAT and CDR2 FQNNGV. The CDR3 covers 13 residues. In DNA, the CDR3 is TGTGCCAGCAGCAAAACCCTAGATCAGCCCCAGCATTTT. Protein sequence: CASSKTLDQPQHF.